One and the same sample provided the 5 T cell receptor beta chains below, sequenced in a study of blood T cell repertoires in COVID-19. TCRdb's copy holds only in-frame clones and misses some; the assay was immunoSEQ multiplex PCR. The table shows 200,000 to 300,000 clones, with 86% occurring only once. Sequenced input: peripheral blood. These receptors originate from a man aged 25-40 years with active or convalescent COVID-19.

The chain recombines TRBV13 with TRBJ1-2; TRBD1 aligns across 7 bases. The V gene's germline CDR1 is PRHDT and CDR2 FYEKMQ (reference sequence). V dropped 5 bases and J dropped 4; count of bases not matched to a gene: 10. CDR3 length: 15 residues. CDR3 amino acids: CASSVEGGAGYGYTF. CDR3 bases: TGTGCCAGCAGCGTGGAAGGGGGCGCAGGCTATGGCTACACCTTC.

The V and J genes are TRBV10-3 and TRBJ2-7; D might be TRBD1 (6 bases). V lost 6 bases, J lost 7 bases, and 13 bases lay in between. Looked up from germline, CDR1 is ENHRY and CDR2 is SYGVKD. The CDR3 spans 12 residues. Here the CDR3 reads CAISRGGNEQYF. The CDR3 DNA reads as TGTGCCATCAGCCGAGGGGGAAATGAGCAGTACTTC.

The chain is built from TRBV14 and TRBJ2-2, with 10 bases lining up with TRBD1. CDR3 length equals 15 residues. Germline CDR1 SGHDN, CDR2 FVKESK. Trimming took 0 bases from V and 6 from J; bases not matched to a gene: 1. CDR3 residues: CASSQETGGSGELFF. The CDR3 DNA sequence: TGTGCCAGCAGCCAAGAGACAGGGGGCTCCGGGGAGCTGTTTTTT.

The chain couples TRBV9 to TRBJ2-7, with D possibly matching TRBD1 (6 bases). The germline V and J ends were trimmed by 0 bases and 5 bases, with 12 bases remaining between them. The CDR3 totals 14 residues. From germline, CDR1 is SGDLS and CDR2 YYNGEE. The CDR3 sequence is CASSVEQGFDEQYF. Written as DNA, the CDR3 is TGTGCCAGCAGCGTAGAACAGGGTTTCGACGAGCAGTACTTC.

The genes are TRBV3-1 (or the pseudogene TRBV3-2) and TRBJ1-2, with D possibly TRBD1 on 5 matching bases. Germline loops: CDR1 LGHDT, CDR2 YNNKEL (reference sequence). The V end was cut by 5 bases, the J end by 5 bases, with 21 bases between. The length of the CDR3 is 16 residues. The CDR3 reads CASSNRGYGGEYGYTF. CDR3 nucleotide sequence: TGTGCCAGCAGCAACAGAGGGTATGGGGGGGAGTATGGCTACACCTTC.